One and the same sample provided the 30 T cell receptor beta chains below, sequenced in a study of blood T cell repertoires in COVID-19. Generated by immunoSEQ multiplex PCR, the TCRdb table keeps only in-frame clones and is missing some. The sample holds tens of thousands of clones; approximately 85% are singletons and the top ten take 15% to 20%. The sample taken for sequencing was peripheral blood. These TCRs come from a human donor in a cohort sampled during active COVID-19.

The chain combines TRBV5-8 with TRBJ1-2, with 11 bases lining up with TRBD1. The CDR3 spans 13 residues. Germline CDR1 is SGHTS and CDR2 is YDEGEE. V trimming: 6 bases; J trimming: 8 bases; junction bases outside the gene matches: 6. This CDR3 is CASTGQGARGYTF. The CDR3 DNA reads as TGTGCCAGCACCGGACAGGGGGCGCGAGGCTACACCTTC. The full variable domain, rest sourced from reference TRBV5-8 and TRBJ1-2, is EAGVTQSPTHLIKTRGQQATLRCSPISGHTSVYWYQQALGLGLQFLLWYDEGEERNRGNFPPRFSGRQFPNYSSELNVNALELEDSALYLCASTGQGARGYTFGSGTRLTVV.

This chain joins TRBV2 and TRBJ1-1; possible D gene TRBD1, 5 bases. In germline, CDR1 is SNHLY, CDR2 FYNNEI. This CDR3 spans 12 amino acids. Trimming removed 7 bases from V and 5 bases from J, with 11 bases in between. CDR3 DNA: TGTGCCAGCACGGGGGACGAAACTGAAGCTTTCTTT. As protein: CASTGDETEAFF.

V usage is TRBV6-2 or TRBV6-3 and J usage is TRBJ1-1; TRBD1 is a possible D gene (5 bases). Looked up from germline, CDR1 is MNHEY and CDR2 is SVGEGT. Between the trimmed V and J ends, which lost 0 bases and 5 bases, there was a span of 10 bases. This CDR3 is 14 amino acids long. CDR3 sequence reads: CASSYSGGGTEAFF. The CDR3 nucleotides are TGTGCCAGCAGTTACTCGGGCGGGGGGACTGAAGCTTTCTTT.

The chain is built from TRBV27 and TRBJ2-5, with 8 bases identical to TRBD1. Germline V CDR1 and CDR2: MNHEY, SMNVEV (reference sequence). The CDR3 contains 18 residues. The V gene end was trimmed by 0 bases and the J gene end by 4 bases; junction bases not matched to a gene: 13. The CDR3 DNA follows: TGTGCCAGCAGTTTATCGAGTGGGGGCAGGGGGCTTCGAGAGACCCAGTACTTC. It encodes CASSLSSGGRGLRETQYF.

This sequence joins TRBV10-3 and TRBJ2-7, with D maybe TRBD1 (6 bases). The ends were cut back, 3 bases at V and 3 bases at J, with 9 bases in the middle. This CDR3 comprises 13 residues. Germline assignment: CDR1 ENHRY and CDR2 SYGVKD. CDR3 protein: CAISDGRGYEQYF. The CDR3 DNA follows: TGTGCCATCAGTGACGGCAGGGGCTACGAGCAGTACTTC.

The CDR3 DNA follows: TGTGCCAGCCGATGGGGACAGGGGGAAGGGCCCCAGCATTTT. Amino acids: CASRWGQGEGPQHF. The chain joins TRBV27 to TRBJ1-5; 11 nucleotides align to TRBD1. The germline CDR1 and CDR2 sequences are MNHEY and SMNVEV (reference sequence). This CDR3 has 14 residues. V was clipped by 8 bases and J by 9 bases; unmatched bases: 9.

As DNA, the CDR3 is TGCGCCAGCAGCGGTTCTGACTTGGGTCAGCCCGAGCAGTACTTC. Translation gives CASSGSDLGQPEQYF. The chain links TRBV5-1 to TRBJ2-7; D is undetermined. The CDR3 extends over 15 amino acids. Per germline, CDR1 SGHRS and CDR2 YFSETQ. V lost 4 bases and J 6 bases, leaving 20 bases between the germline ends.

V is TRBV27 and J is TRBJ2-3; D gene ambiguous. The germline gives CDR1 MNHEY, CDR2 SMNVEV (reference sequence). The CDR3 spans 14 residues. Trimming shortened V by 0 bases and J by 2 bases, and 6 bases separated the two germline ends. CDR3 coding DNA: TGTGCCAGCAGTTTATCGCGTTCCACAGATACGCAGTATTTT. Protein: CASSLSRSTDTQYF.

V usage is TRBV5-5 and J usage is TRBJ2-5; D may be TRBD2 (6 bases). The V end lost 2 bases, the J end lost 3 bases, and 8 bases lay between the germline ends. Germline V CDR1 and CDR2: SGHKS, YYEKEE (reference sequence). The CDR3 consists of 13 residues. The CDR3 coding sequence is TGTGCCAGCAGCTTTGGCGGGGAAGAGACCCAGTACTTC. Amino acids: CASSFGGEETQYF.

The chain carries TRBV7-2 and TRBJ1-1; TRBD1 aligns across 7 bases. This CDR3 is built from 15 residues. The V gene's germline CDR1 is SGHTA and CDR2 FQGNSA. Trimming at V came to 5 bases and at J to 4 bases, leaving 10 bases not matched to a gene. The CDR3 reads CASSPWTGRPTEAFF. Here the CDR3 DNA reads TGTGCCAGCAGCCCCTGGACAGGCCGCCCCACTGAAGCTTTCTTT.

This sequence joins TRBV11-2 and TRBJ1-5; tentatively, D is TRBD1 (6 bases). This CDR3 region has 13 residues. Germline V gene sequence: CDR1 SGHAT, CDR2 FQNNGV. The germline V and J ends were trimmed by 5 bases and 4 bases, with 9 bases remaining between them. The CDR3 DNA sequence: TGTGCCAGCAGCATAACAGGGAATCAGCCCCAGCATTTT. Encoded protein: CASSITGNQPQHF.

V usage is TRBV6-2 or TRBV6-3 and J usage is TRBJ2-4, with 8 bases fitting TRBD1. Germline V gene lookup returns CDR1 MNHEY and CDR2 SVGEGT. Losses at the gene ends were 1 base for V and 6 bases for J; bases not matched to a gene: 17. The CDR3 loop spans 19 amino acids. CDR3: CASSYYPSTGVEVRNIQYF. CDR3 sequence (DNA): TGTGCCAGCAGTTACTACCCCTCGACAGGGGTGGAGGTTAGAAACATTCAGTACTTC.

V gene TRBV6-5 combines with J gene TRBJ2-7, with TRBD2 matching 7 bases. The CDR3 is made up of 15 amino acids. Germline CDR1 MNHEY, CDR2 SVGAGI. The V and J ends lost 2 bases and 4 bases, in that order; junction bases with no gene match: 8. CDR3 bases: TGTGCCAGCAGTTACGTCCAGGGAGGGGAGTACGAGCAGTACTTC. Its protein is CASSYVQGGEYEQYF.

This clone turned up a few times. CDR3 DNA sequence: TGCGCCAGCAGCTTCGGCCCGGGGGGTGCTGGAAACACCATATATTTT. Protein product: CASSFGPGGAGNTIYF. The rearrangement links TRBV5-1 to TRBJ1-3; tentatively, D is TRBD1 (5 bases). V lost 2 bases to trimming and J lost 2 bases, with 14 bases between them. CDR3 length: 16 residues. The germline V gene encodes CDR1 SGHRS and CDR2 YFSETQ.

The rearrangement uses TRBV7-9 and TRBJ1-2; a weak D match, TRBD1 (5 bases). Per germline, CDR1 SEHNR and CDR2 FQNEAQ (reference sequence). V shed 4 bases and J shed 4 bases, with 16 bases lying between them. The CDR3 sequence is 15 residues long. CDR3 residues: CASSSSRGVRYGYTF. The DNA for the CDR3 is TGTGCCAGCAGCTCAAGCCGGGGGGTCCGCTATGGCTACACCTTC. Full variable domain (missing parts from reference TRBV7-9 and TRBJ1-2): DTGVSQNPRHKITKRGQNVTFRCDPISEHNRLYWYRQTLGQGPEFLTYFQNEAQLEKSRLLSDRFSAERPKGSFSTLEIQRTEQGDSAMYLCASSSSRGVRYGYTFGSGTRLTVV.

The rearrangement uses TRBV27 and TRBJ2-3, with no clear D. Between the trimmed V and J ends, which lost 5 bases and 4 bases, there was a span of 4 bases. Germline loops: CDR1 MNHEY, CDR2 SMNVEV (reference sequence). The CDR3 sequence is 11 residues long. The CDR3 sequence: CASSLADTQYF. The CDR3 DNA reads as TGTGCCAGCAGTCTCGCAGATACGCAGTATTTT.

The genes are TRBV9 and TRBJ2-1; 11 positions match TRBD2. The germline gives CDR1 SGDLS, CDR2 YYNGEE. The CDR3 is 15 residues long. J lost 4 bases, V lost 4 bases, and 4 bases had no gene match. The CDR3 region has the DNA TGTGCCAGCAGCTCCCTAGCGGGGGGTTACAATGAGCAGTTCTTC. It encodes CASSSLAGGYNEQFF.

The J gene is TRBJ2-3, the V gene TRBV5-1; possibly TRBD1 for D (7 bases). The CDR3 spans 15 residues. V shed 2 bases and J shed 3 bases, with 13 bases lying between them. Germline assignment: CDR1 SGHRS and CDR2 YFSETQ. The DNA for the CDR3 is TGCGCCAGCAGCTTAGGAGGGGGCGAGACAGATACGCAGTATTTT. Translation gives CASSLGGGETDTQYF.

The V call is TRBV19, the J call TRBJ1-6; no definite D call. Between the trimmed V and J ends, which lost 5 bases and 8 bases, there was a span of 13 bases. Germline loops: CDR1 LNHDA, CDR2 SQIVND (reference sequence). This CDR3 is 14 amino acids long. The CDR3 here is CASSALESHSPLHF. The CDR3 coding sequence is TGTGCCAGTAGTGCCCTCGAGAGCCATTCACCCCTCCACTTT.

This clone was seen a single time. The chain couples TRBV25-1 to TRBJ2-4; 8 nucleotides align to TRBD1. The J segment lost 3 bases and the V segment lost 2 bases, leaving 9 bases of the junction unmatched. CDR1 MGHDK and CDR2 SYGVNS come from the germline V gene. This CDR3 has 17 residues. CDR3 amino acids: CASSEGAGGEGKNIQYF. The CDR3 DNA is TGTGCCAGCAGTGAAGGGGCAGGGGGCGAAGGCAAAAACATTCAGTACTTC.

V and J are TRBV2 and TRBJ2-6, with 8 bases lining up with TRBD2. V gave up 10 bases and J gave up 1 base; unmatched junction bases: 9. Germline V gene data show CDR1 as SNHLY and CDR2 as FYNNEI. There are 16 residues in the CDR3. The CDR3 protein is CATDSGEDSGANVLTF. The CDR3 DNA follows: TGTGCCACCGATAGCGGGGAGGATTCTGGGGCCAACGTCCTGACTTTC. Full variable domain (outside the CDR3, taken from reference TRBV2 and TRBJ2-6): EPEVTQTPSHQVTQMGQEVILRCVPISNHLYFYWYRQILGQKVEFLVSFYNNEISEKSEIFDDQFSVERPDGSNFTLKIRSTKLEDSAMYFCATDSGEDSGANVLTFGAGSRLTVL.

The chain carries TRBV6-1 and TRBJ1-2, with 8 bases fitting TRBD1. The CDR3 length is 16 residues. The V gene's germline CDR1 is MNHNS and CDR2 SASEGT. Trimming took 3 bases from V and 6 from J; bases not matched to a gene: 12. CDR3 in DNA: TGTGCCAGCAGTGACCCCGGGACAGGCCCCTTTAATGGCTACACCTTC. Translation: CASSDPGTGPFNGYTF.

This clone was recorded a few times. The V call is TRBV6-4, the J call TRBJ1-1; D is undetermined. With 0 bases removed from V and 4 bases from J, the gap between germline ends came to 9 bases. The CDR3 sequence is 14 residues long. Germline loops: CDR1 MRHNA, CDR2 SNTAGT. CDR3 sequence reads: CASSDSGVPTEAFF. CDR3 bases: TGTGCCAGCAGTGACTCCGGGGTCCCCACTGAAGCTTTCTTT.

V usage is TRBV5-1 and J usage is TRBJ2-5, with TRBD1 matching over 8 bases. Germline-derived CDR1 and CDR2 are SGHRS and YFSETQ. The CDR3 is 14 residues long. Trimming took 2 bases from V and 5 from J; bases not matched to a gene: 5. The CDR3 region is CASSLGGQAETQYF. The DNA for the CDR3 is TGCGCCAGCAGCTTAGGGGGACAGGCGGAGACCCAGTACTTC. The whole variable domain, filled in from reference TRBV5-1 and TRBJ2-5, reads KAGVTQTPRYLIKTRGQQVTLSCSPISGHRSVSWYQQTPGQGLQFLFEYFSETQRNKGNFPGRFSGRQFSNSRSEMNVSTLELGDSALYLCASSLGGQAETQYFGPGTRLLVL.

The chain links TRBV5-4 to TRBJ2-5; possibly TRBD1 for D (6 bases). V was pared by 2 bases and J by 5 bases, with 13 bases between. The CDR3 is 14 residues long. The germline gives CDR1 SGHNT, CDR2 YYREEE (reference sequence). The DNA for the CDR3 is TGTGCCAGCAGCTTACGGGACACGAGGGAGACCCAGTACTTC. This sequence encodes CASSLRDTRETQYF.

The rearrangement links TRBV19 to TRBJ2-5; D gene ambiguous. The germline CDR1 and CDR2 sequences are LNHDA and SQIVND (reference sequence). V shed 3 bases and J shed 4 bases, with 12 bases lying between them. The CDR3 consists of 14 residues. The CDR3 sequence is CASSISNLGETQYF. DNA of the CDR3: TGTGCCAGTAGTATTTCCAACCTAGGAGAGACCCAGTACTTC.

The V and J genes are TRBV3-1 (or the pseudogene TRBV3-2) and TRBJ2-5; TRBD2 agrees at 8 bases. V gave up 7 bases and J gave up 1 base; unmatched junction bases: 8. The CDR3 contains 15 residues. CDR1 is LGHDT and CDR2 is YNNKEL in the germline V gene (reference sequence). The CDR3 loop is CASIEAGVPQETQYF. The CDR3 DNA reads TGTGCCAGCATCGAAGCGGGGGTCCCCCAAGAGACCCAGTACTTC.

With respect to this clone: One end of the junction varies from germline; a read error may be responsible. The V and J genes are TRBV12-3 or TRBV12-4 and TRBJ1-2; D gene ambiguous. CDR3 length equals 12 residues. Written as DNA, the CDR3 is TGTGCCAGCAGCTCCGGGAAACCACTTCGATTCTTC. It encodes CASSSGKPLRFF.

This sequence joins TRBV19 and TRBJ2-7; 7 bases fit TRBD1. Losses at the gene ends were 6 bases for V and 1 base for J; bases not matched to a gene: 9. Germline values: CDR1 LNHDA, CDR2 SQIVND (reference sequence). The CDR3 has 15 residues. CDR3 sequence: CASRKTGDQSYEQYF. CDR3 DNA: TGTGCCAGTAGGAAAACAGGGGATCAGTCCTACGAGCAGTACTTC. Filled out from reference TRBV19 and TRBJ2-7, the complete variable domain reads DGGITQSPKYLFRKEGQNVTLSCEQNLNHDAMYWYRQDPGQGLRLIYYSQIVNDFQKGDIAEGYSVSREKKESFPLTVTSAQKNPTAFYLCASRKTGDQSYEQYFGPGTRLTVT.

For the CDR3, the DNA is TGTGCCAGCAAGACTAGCGGGGGAGCCAGAGGTAATGAGCAGTTCTTC. Translated, it gives CASKTSGGARGNEQFF. The chain combines TRBV19 with TRBJ2-1; 12 bases agree with TRBD2. The CDR3 extends over 16 amino acids. Germline V CDR1 and CDR2: LNHDA, SQIVND (reference sequence). Trimming removed 9 bases from V and 7 bases from J; junction bases left unmatched: 13. The complete variable domain, with remaining parts taken from reference TRBV19 and TRBJ2-1, reads DGGITQSPKYLFRKEGQNVTLSCEQNLNHDAMYWYRQDPGQGLRLIYYSQIVNDFQKGDIAEGYSVSREKKESFPLTVTSAQKNPTAFYLCASKTSGGARGNEQFFGPGTRLTVL.